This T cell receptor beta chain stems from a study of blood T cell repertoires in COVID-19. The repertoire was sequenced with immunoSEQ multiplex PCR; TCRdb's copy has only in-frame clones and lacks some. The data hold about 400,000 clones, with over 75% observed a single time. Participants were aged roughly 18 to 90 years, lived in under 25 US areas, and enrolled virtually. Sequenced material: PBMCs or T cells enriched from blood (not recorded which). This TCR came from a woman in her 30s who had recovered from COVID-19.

The CDR3 spells CASSTGTGPYNSPLHF. CDR3 DNA: TGCGCCAGCAGCACCGGGACAGGGCCTTATAATTCACCCCTCCACTTT. This chain joins TRBV5-1 and TRBJ1-6, with 9 bases matching TRBD1. The CDR3 is 16 amino acids. CDR1 is SGHRS and CDR2 is YFSETQ in the germline V gene. V dropped 4 bases and J dropped 4; count of bases not matched to a gene: 6.